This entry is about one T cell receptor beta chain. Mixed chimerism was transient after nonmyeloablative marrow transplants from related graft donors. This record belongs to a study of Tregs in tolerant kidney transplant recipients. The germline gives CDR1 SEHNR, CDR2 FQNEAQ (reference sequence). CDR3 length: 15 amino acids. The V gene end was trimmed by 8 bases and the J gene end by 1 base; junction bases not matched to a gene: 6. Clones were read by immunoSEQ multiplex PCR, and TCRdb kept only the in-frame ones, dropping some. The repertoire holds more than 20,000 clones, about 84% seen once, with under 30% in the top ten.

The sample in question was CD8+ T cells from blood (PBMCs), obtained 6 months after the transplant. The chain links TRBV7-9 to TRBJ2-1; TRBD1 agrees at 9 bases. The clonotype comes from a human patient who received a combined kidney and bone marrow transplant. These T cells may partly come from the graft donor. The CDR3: CASRGDRESYNEQFF. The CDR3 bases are TGTGCCAGCCGTGGGGACAGGGAATCCTACAATGAGCAGTTCTTC.